The T cell receptor beta chain under discussion was sequenced for a study of blood T cell repertoires in COVID-19. Study-level background: Samples taken during acute and convalescent COVID-19 were collected in the United States, Italy and Spain. T cells, B-cell-depleted T cells, or PBMCs supplied cDNA or gDNA.

The authors' processing: Amplification with reference gene primers provided the estimates of nucleated cell counts. The assay was immunoSEQ multiplex PCR, and TCRdb's table has in-frame clones only and misses some. V, J and clone size reflect that table, while D and trimming were determined from the DNA. The sample shows roughly 80,000 clones, around 88% of them seen only once. Germline V gene sequence: CDR1 MNHEY, CDR2 SVGAGI. The trim removed 5 bases at V and 2 bases at J, leaving 4 bases unmatched. The CDR3 is 15 amino acids. The chain carries TRBV6-5 and TRBJ1-2; TRBD1 agrees at 11 bases. The sequence derives from a woman aged 80 or over with acute or convalescent COVID-19. Material: peripheral blood. The chain's CDR3 is CASSPGTGGNYGYTF. DNA of the CDR3: TGTGCCAGCAGTCCCGGGACAGGGGGGAACTATGGCTACACCTTC.